This TCR beta chain was profiled in a study of regulatory T cells in long-lasting Graves disease. Specified time point: persistent/refractory GD, antithyroid drugs over 5 years with positive TRAb. PBMC-extracted RNA yielded the TCR library. The V gene lost 1 base and the J gene lost 5 bases, with 11 bases spanning the gap. The CDR3 is made up of 14 amino acids. CDR1 is SGHTA, CDR2 FQGTGA, per germline. As to this clonotype: Since a much larger clone is just one base distant, this may be a read error. In this CDR3 the conserved last residue, phenylalanine or tryptophan, is missing, so a read error is likely.

Relying on iRepertoire HTBI primers and Arm-PCR of CDR3 regions, the team built TCR beta libraries. MiXCR was run by TCRdb on the multiplex PCR reads, yielding one entry per CDR3 protein. The sample shows some 420,000 distinct CDR3 sequences, about 22% of them seen only once. The sample consisted of peripheral blood mononuclear cells (PBMCs), taken when the disease was refractory, from a patient treated with antithyroid drugs. The sequence was obtained from a female donor with Graves disease. J is TRBJ1-2 and V is TRBV7-3; D unclear. In DNA, the CDR3 is TGTGCCAGCAGCTTAAATGGGGTCGGATATGGCTACACCCTC. As protein: CASSLNGVGYGYTL.